Listed below are T cell receptor beta chains from one sample, sequenced in a study of blood T cell repertoires in COVID-19. TCRdb's copy holds only in-frame clones and misses some; the assay was immunoSEQ multiplex PCR. The sample has approximately 270,000 clones, about 91% seen once. The specimen was PBMCs or T cells enriched from blood (not recorded which). The receptors stem from a man in his forties who had been exposed to COVID-19. The CDR3 runs from the conserved cysteine through the conserved F or W. The D gene is left open where the match is weak. Not all rows give a size; the values are once, few, many and, for expanded clones, a class.

d_call	clone_size	v_call	j_call	cdr3_aa	cdr3_nt
-	-	TRBV6-2/TRBV6-3	TRBJ2-7	CASSYSSSANDYEQYF	TGTGCCAGCAGTTACTCGAGTTCAGCGAATGATTACGAGCAGTACTTC
-	few	TRBV15	TRBJ2-1	CATSRDQGLYEQFF	TGTGCCACCAGCAGAGATCAGGGACTCTATGAGCAGTTCTTC
-	-	TRBV19	TRBJ2-3	CASSIDGPGFGADTQYF	TGTGCCAGTAGTATAGATGGGCCGGGATTTGGGGCAGATACGCAGTATTTT
-	-	TRBV28	TRBJ2-1	CASGRALGNEQFF	TGTGCCAGCGGCAGGGCCTTGGGGAATGAGCAGTTCTTC
-	-	TRBV4-1	TRBJ2-1	CASSQMPAGEQFF	TGCGCCAGCAGCCAAATGCCTGCGGGAGAGCAGTTCTTC
-	-	TRBV9	TRBJ2-1	CASSVVGGAALNNEQFF	TGTGCCAGCAGCGTAGTCGGGGGTGCGGCCTTGAACAATGAGCAGTTCTTC
-	-	TRBV28	TRBJ2-1	CASTGGIYNEQFF	TGTGCCAGCACGGGTGGAATCTACAATGAGCAGTTCTTC
TRBD1	-	TRBV18	TRBJ1-1	CASSPSDDRATEAFF	TGTGCCAGCTCACCATCGGATGACAGGGCCACTGAAGCTTTCTTT
TRBD2	-	TRBV27	TRBJ2-1	CATLQVAGGLYNEQFF	TGTGCCACCCTCCAAGTAGCGGGAGGGCTATACAATGAGCAGTTCTTC
-	-	TRBV7-2	TRBJ1-6	CASSLRAQGLSNSPLHF	TGTGCCAGCAGCTTAAGAGCACAGGGACTAAGTAATTCACCCCTCCACTTT
TRBD1	-	TRBV18	TRBJ1-1	CASRIGQGRDTEAFF	TGTGCCAGCCGAATCGGACAGGGACGGGACACTGAAGCTTTCTTT
-	-	TRBV11-3	TRBJ1-6	CASSSRGGLFNSPLHF	TGTGCCAGCAGCTCACGAGGGGGTTTGTTTAATTCACCCCTCCACTTT
-	-	TRBV7-8	TRBJ1-5	CASSSQGYQPQHF	TGTGCCAGCAGCTCGCAGGGTTATCAGCCCCAGCATTTT
TRBD1	-	TRBV30	TRBJ2-7	CAWRGTGGNEQYF	TGTGCCTGGAGGGGGACAGGGGGCAACGAGCAGTACTTC
-	-	TRBV28	TRBJ1-6	CASRGTLGDYNSPLHF	TGTGCCAGCAGGGGGACACTAGGAGATTATAATTCACCCCTCCACTTT
TRBD1	-	TRBV29-1	TRBJ2-7	CSVMGQRYEQYF	TGCAGCGTGATGGGACAGCGCTACGAGCAGTACTTC
TRBD1	-	TRBV12-3/TRBV12-4	TRBJ1-3	CASSRDRGNTIYF	TGTGCCAGCAGTCGGGACAGAGGAAACACCATATATTTT
-	-	TRBV19	TRBJ2-1	CASSVRDLYNEQFF	TGTGCCAGTAGTGTCCGGGACTTGTACAATGAGCAGTTCTTC
-	-	TRBV12-3/TRBV12-4	TRBJ2-7	CASSLVLDKRQYF	TGTGCCAGCAGTTTAGTTCTGGACAAGCGGCAGTACTTC